These 9 T cell receptor beta chains came from one sample sequenced in a study of Ad26.COV2.S vaccination and SARS-CoV-2 variants. Some clones are missing from TCRdb's copy, which holds only in-frame ones; the method was immunoSEQ multiplex PCR. This sample has 380,000 or so clones; approximately 83% occur once, and the top ten carry around 7%. Documented treatment: around 19 received Ad26.COV2.S at low or high dose, single or two shots; 5 received placebo; per-sample allocation not given. Specimen acquisition occurred on day 63 following the initial vaccine or placebo injection. This specimen was peripheral blood, taken in a trial of Ad26.COV2.S vaccine versus placebo. These TCRs come from a person aged 18 to 59 who received the Ad26.COV2.S COVID-19 vaccine or a placebo.

This chain joins TRBV5-5 and TRBJ2-1; TRBD1 aligns across 9 bases. The V gene's germline CDR1 is SGHKS and CDR2 YYEKEE (reference sequence). J gave up 8 bases and V 4 bases, and 10 bases lay outside the gene matches. The CDR3 runs to 15 residues. The CDR3 is CASSQTGGDGDEQFF. As DNA, the CDR3 is TGTGCCAGCAGCCAAACAGGGGGCGACGGGGATGAGCAGTTCTTC.

V is TRBV2 and J is TRBJ1-2; D gene ambiguous. Trimming cost V 3 bases and J 1 base, with 12 bases left between them. This CDR3 contains 15 residues. Germline V gives CDR1 SNHLY, CDR2 FYNNEI. The CDR3 is CASSEGEPYNYGYTF. For the CDR3, the DNA is TGTGCCAGCAGTGAGGGAGAGCCCTATAACTATGGCTACACCTTC. The full variable domain, with the rest looked up from reference TRBV2 and TRBJ1-2, is EPEVTQTPSHQVTQMGQEVILRCVPISNHLYFYWYRQILGQKVEFLVSFYNNEISEKSEIFDDQFSVERPDGSNFTLKIRSTKLEDSAMYFCASSEGEPYNYGYTFGSGTRLTVV.

The J gene is TRBJ1-5, the V gene TRBV6-5; 9 nucleotides align to TRBD1. The CDR3 spans 15 residues. CDR1 is MNHEY and CDR2 is SVGAGI in the germline V gene. V was clipped by 8 bases and J by 7 bases; unmatched bases: 12. CDR3 sequence reads: CASVMTGGLGQPQHF. CDR3 nucleotide sequence: TGTGCCAGCGTAATGACAGGGGGGTTGGGACAGCCCCAGCATTTT.

The chain carries TRBV7-2 and TRBJ2-1, with D unclear. This CDR3 is built from 18 residues. Trimming took off 1 base at V and 1 base at J, with 17 bases between the two ends. The germline gives CDR1 SGHTA, CDR2 FQGNSA. The CDR3 spells CASSLEAGRLLSYNEQFF. CDR3 sequence (DNA): TGTGCCAGCAGCTTAGAGGCAGGCCGCCTTCTTTCCTACAATGAGCAGTTCTTC.

This chain connects TRBV5-4 to TRBJ2-3; D possibly uses TRBD1 or TRBD2 (6 bases each). Germline CDR1 reads SGHNT; CDR2 reads YYREEE (reference sequence). V dropped 0 bases and J dropped 5 bases, with 16 bases sitting between them. The CDR3 covers 16 residues. CDR3 coding DNA: TGTGCCAGCAGCTTGGCGGGGGCCCAGGGTAGAGATACGCAGTATTTT. Protein sequence: CASSLAGAQGRDTQYF.

On this clone: The junction does not match germline at one end; this may be a read error. The V gene is TRBV9, the J gene TRBJ2-7; 8 bases map to TRBD1. Germline V gene lookup returns CDR1 SGDLS and CDR2 YYNGEE. The CDR3 has 13 amino acids. For the CDR3, the DNA is TGTGCCAGCAGCGCGACCCCGGGACAGGCGATAAACTTC. Protein product: CASSATPGQAINF.

As concerns this clone: At the DNA level, this CDR3 is encoded by other sequences in the same sample as well. CDR3 region: CASSIGGNYGYTF. Here the CDR3 DNA reads TGTGCCAGTAGTATAGGGGGAAACTATGGCTACACCTTC. This chain connects TRBV19 to TRBJ1-2; D unresolved. The CDR3 consists of 13 residues. Between the trimmed V and J ends, which lost 1 base and 2 bases, there was a span of 5 bases. CDR1 is LNHDA and CDR2 is SQIVND in the germline V gene (reference sequence). Drawing the rest from reference TRBV19 and TRBJ1-2, the complete variable domain is DGGITQSPKYLFRKEGQNVTLSCEQNLNHDAMYWYRQDPGQGLRLIYYSQIVNDFQKGDIAEGYSVSREKKESFPLTVTSAQKNPTAFYLCASSIGGNYGYTFGSGTRLTVV.

This clone occurred a few times. The chain uses TRBV18 and TRBJ2-7, with 9 bases that match TRBD1. Germline V gene data show CDR1 as KGHSH and CDR2 as LQKENI. The CDR3 is 14 amino acids. V lost 3 bases and J lost 0; bases outside the gene matches: 0. CDR3 bases: TGTGCCAGCTCACCGGGACAGGGCTCCTACGAGCAGTACTTC. Translation gives CASSPGQGSYEQYF.

The chain has TRBV11-3 and TRBJ2-1, with 13 bases identical to TRBD2. Germline CDR1 reads SGHNT; CDR2 reads YENEEA. This CDR3 has 16 residues. The V and J ends lost 3 bases and 6 bases, in that order; junction bases with no gene match: 5. The chain's CDR3 is CASSFRTSGGTNEQFF. In nucleotides, the CDR3 is TGTGCCAGCAGCTTCCGGACTAGCGGGGGCACCAATGAGCAGTTCTTC. The entire variable domain, with the rest obtained from reference TRBV11-3 and TRBJ2-1, is as follows: EAGVVQSPRYKIIEKKQPVAFWCNPISGHNTLYWYLQNLGQGPELLIRYENEEAVDDSQLPKDRFSAERLKGVDSTLKIQPAELGDSAVYLCASSFRTSGGTNEQFFGPGTRLTVL.